The 29 T cell receptor beta chains reported below all come from one sample, sequenced in a study of cytomegalovirus exposure and HLA in healthy donors. Here immunoSEQ multiplex PCR was the method, and the copy in TCRdb shows in-frame clones only, minus some. This table holds approximately 170,000 clones, 75% to 95% found once. Sequenced sample: PBMCs. These receptors were taken from a woman between 18 and 30 years old in good health and CMV-seropositive.

V gene TRBV11-2 combines with J gene TRBJ2-7; D gene ambiguous. This CDR3 spans 14 amino acids. The germline V gene has CDR1 SGHAT and CDR2 FQNNGV. With 0 bases removed from V and 4 bases from J, the gap between germline ends came to 10 bases. The CDR3: CASSLEVRSYEQYF. The CDR3 coding sequence is TGTGCCAGCAGCTTAGAGGTTAGAAGTTACGAGCAGTACTTC.

The chain has TRBV7-8 and TRBJ1-1; 7 bases are a match to TRBD1. Germline lookup yields CDR1 SGHVS and CDR2 FQNEAQ. J lost 6 bases, V lost 5 bases, and 6 bases had no gene match. The CDR3 sequence is 13 residues long. The DNA of the CDR3 is TGTGCCAGCAGCGGAGCTACAGGGGCTGAAGCTTTCTTT. Residues: CASSGATGAEAFF.

The chain employs TRBV28 and TRBJ2-5; TRBD1 matches 7 bases. Germline V CDR1 and CDR2: MDHEN, SYDVKM. V trimming: 10 bases; J trimming: 1 base; junction bases outside the gene matches: 6. This CDR3 is 13 amino acids long. CDR3 DNA sequence: TGTGCCATCCGGGACAGCGGCCAAGAGACCCAGTACTTC. It translates to CAIRDSGQETQYF.

This clone has only one observation. The V and J genes are TRBV5-1 and TRBJ2-2; D is unresolved. V was pared by 0 bases and J by 4 bases, with 10 bases between. CDR3 length: 15 amino acids. Germline CDR1 SGHRS, CDR2 YFSETQ. The DNA for the CDR3 is TGCGCCAGCAGCTTGGAGGTGGGCCGCACCGGGGAGCTGTTTTTT. Translated: CASSLEVGRTGELFF.

The sample holds one count of this clone. V is TRBV7-8 and J is TRBJ2-1; 12 bases match TRBD2. This CDR3 spans 15 amino acids. The junction had 2 bases not matched to a gene; V was cut back by 3 bases and J by 5 bases. The germline V gene has CDR1 SGHVS and CDR2 FQNEAQ. The CDR3, as DNA: TGTGCCAGCAGCTTGAGGACTAGCGGGAACAATGAGCAGTTCTTC. Translation gives CASSLRTSGNNEQFF.

V and J are TRBV9 and TRBJ2-3, with 14 bases identical to TRBD2. The CDR3 consists of 16 residues. CDR1 and CDR2 (germline): SGDLS, YYNGEE. The trim removed 3 bases at V and 3 bases at J, leaving 3 bases unmatched. CDR3 sequence: CASSGGTSGRTDTQYF. For the CDR3, the DNA is TGTGCCAGCAGCGGGGGGACTAGCGGGAGAACAGATACGCAGTATTTT.

The J gene is TRBJ2-7, the V gene TRBV29-1, with 8 bases lining up with TRBD1. The V and J ends lost 5 bases and 2 bases, in that order; junction bases with no gene match: 5. The CDR3 spans 13 residues. Germline V CDR1 and CDR2: SQVTM, ANQGSEA. The CDR3 sequence is CSVYWTGTYEQYF. The CDR3 coding sequence is TGCAGCGTTTATTGGACAGGGACCTACGAGCAGTACTTC.

V gene TRBV7-2 combines with J gene TRBJ1-1; tentative D call: TRBD1 (6 bases). This CDR3 has 15 amino acids. CDR1 and CDR2 from the germline V gene are SGHTA and FQGNSA. V was shortened by 4 bases and J by 1 base, with 13 bases between the two germline ends. The CDR3 DNA follows: TGTGCCAGCAGCTACGGGGGGGCCTCGAACACTGAAGCTTTCTTT. This codes for CASSYGGASNTEAFF.

The chain uses TRBV11-2 and TRBJ2-7; 7 nucleotides agree with TRBD2. CDR3 size: 14 residues. Germline lookup yields CDR1 SGHAT and CDR2 FQNNGV. The trim removed 2 bases at V and 4 bases at J, leaving 5 bases unmatched. The CDR3 bases are TGTGCCAGCAGCTTAAAAGCGGGATCTTACGAGCAGTACTTC. Residues: CASSLKAGSYEQYF.

The chain links TRBV6-1 to TRBJ1-4; weak D call: TRBD1 (6 bases). Germline lookup yields CDR1 MNHNS and CDR2 SASEGT. The CDR3 sequence is 15 residues long. The germline V and J ends were trimmed by 6 bases and 7 bases, with 18 bases remaining between them. The chain's CDR3 is CASRYRGASGEKLFF. CDR3 coding DNA: TGTGCCAGCAGGTACCGGGGGGCGTCGGGTGAAAAACTGTTTTTT.

The gene calls are TRBV7-8 and TRBJ2-2; 8 positions agree with TRBD2. This CDR3 is built from 15 residues. Germline trimming cut 3 bases from V and 6 bases from J; bases unmatched to any gene: 6. Germline lookup yields CDR1 SGHVS and CDR2 FQNEAQ. CDR3 sequence (DNA): TGTGCCAGCAGCTTGGGACTAGTCGGTTCCGGGGAGCTGTTTTTT. Its protein is CASSLGLVGSGELFF.

This chain joins TRBV29-1 and TRBJ1-3; 10 bases line up with TRBD1. Per germline, CDR1 SQVTM and CDR2 ANQGSEA. V trimming: 6 bases; J trimming: 2 bases; junction bases outside the gene matches: 1. CDR3 length: 13 amino acids. Here the CDR3 DNA reads TGCAGCGTCGGGACAGGGGCTGGAAACACCATATATTTT. Its translation: CSVGTGAGNTIYF.

The chain has TRBV10-3 and TRBJ1-2; D gene ambiguous. CDR1 and CDR2 from the germline V gene are ENHRY and SYGVKD. Deletions cut 0 bases from V and 8 bases from J, with 7 bases between. The CDR3 length is 12 residues. CDR3 nucleotides: TGTGCCATCAGTGAGTCGCGAGGAGGCTACACCTTC. It encodes CAISESRGGYTF.

The chain couples TRBV2 to TRBJ1-4; TRBD1 might be the D (5 bases). Trimming took 5 bases from V and 0 from J, leaving 13 bases between them. The CDR3 has 16 residues. Germline values: CDR1 SNHLY, CDR2 FYNNEI. In DNA form, the CDR3 reads TGTGCCAGCAGTAGGGAGGGGTCCGCAACTAATGAAAAACTGTTTTTT. Its protein product is CASSREGSATNEKLFF.

The rearrangement links TRBV5-1 to TRBJ1-6; the D is unclear. The CDR3 contains 15 residues. V lost 0 bases, J lost 9 bases, and 13 bases lay in between. Germline V gives CDR1 SGHRS, CDR2 YFSETQ. Here the CDR3 DNA reads TGCGCCAGCAGCTTGGGAAGTCCTGCGATTTCACCCCTCCACTTT. It codes for CASSLGSPAISPLHF. Full variable domain (rest looked up from reference TRBV5-1 and TRBJ1-6): KAGVTQTPRYLIKTRGQQVTLSCSPISGHRSVSWYQQTPGQGLQFLFEYFSETQRNKGNFPGRFSGRQFSNSRSEMNVSTLELGDSALYLCASSLGSPAISPLHFGNGTRLTVT.

The chain links TRBV7-9 to TRBJ1-2; tentatively, D is TRBD1 (5 bases). Germline V gives CDR1 SEHNR, CDR2 FQNEAQ (reference sequence). Trimming pared 2 bases from V and 6 bases from J, leaving 10 bases between. CDR3 length: 13 amino acids. The CDR3 is CASSLWGGDGYTF. CDR3 nucleotides: TGTGCCAGCAGCTTATGGGGAGGGGATGGCTACACCTTC.

This clone was counted a single time. The chain links TRBV5-1 to TRBJ2-5; possibly TRBD2 for D (6 bases). Germline assignment: CDR1 SGHRS and CDR2 YFSETQ. V dropped 4 bases and J dropped 5 bases, with 9 bases sitting between them. CDR3 length: 12 residues. CDR3 DNA sequence: TGCGCCAGCAGCCAACGGGGGGAGACCCAGTACTTC. This encodes CASSQRGETQYF.

This clone was seen more than once but under ten times. V usage is TRBV6-5 and J usage is TRBJ1-2; 8 bases fit TRBD1. Germline V CDR1 and CDR2: MNHEY, SVGAGI. The CDR3 length is 12 residues. V shed 7 bases, J shed 8 bases, and the junction held 6 bases outside the gene matches. In DNA form, the CDR3 reads TGTGCCAGCACCAGGGGGCTCGGGGGCTACACCTTC. This encodes CASTRGLGGYTF.

J is TRBJ2-1 and V is TRBV9; 10 bases line up with TRBD2. Trimming cost V 1 base and J 2 bases; bases outside gene matches: 15. Germline CDR1 and CDR2: SGDLS and YYNGEE. The CDR3 has 20 residues. Written as DNA, the CDR3 is TGTGCCAGCAGCGTAAGTTTGGGGACGACTAGCGGGCTGACCTACAATGAGCAGTTCTTC. Protein: CASSVSLGTTSGLTYNEQFF.

The chain has TRBV28 and TRBJ1-1; no reliable D call. V lost 3 bases and J 1 base, leaving 9 bases between the germline ends. This CDR3 spans 14 amino acids. Germline loops: CDR1 MDHEN, CDR2 SYDVKM. CDR3 in amino acids: CASSLTHANTEAFF. The CDR3, as DNA: TGTGCCAGCAGTTTGACACACGCGAACACTGAAGCTTTCTTT.

This chain uses TRBV18 with TRBJ1-2, with D unclear. CDR3 size: 13 residues. Between the trimmed V and J ends, which lost 3 bases and 7 bases, there was a span of 12 bases. Germline loops: CDR1 KGHSH, CDR2 LQKENI. The CDR3 bases are TGTGCCAGCTCACCGGGAGACACCTTTGGCTACACCTTC. It translates to CASSPGDTFGYTF.

On this clone: Additional DNA sequences in this sample encode the identical CDR3. This chain joins TRBV4-1 and TRBJ2-4, with TRBD2 matching 11 bases. The V gene end was trimmed by 4 bases and the J gene end by 0 bases; junction bases not matched to a gene: 8. The CDR3 runs 18 residues. The V gene's germline CDR1 is MGHRA and CDR2 YSYEKL. The CDR3 sequence is CASSPGLAGGLAKNIQYF. CDR3 sequence (DNA): TGCGCCAGCAGCCCGGGGCTAGCGGGGGGACTAGCCAAAAACATTCAGTACTTC.

The V and J genes are TRBV4-1 and TRBJ2-1, with TRBD2 identical over 11 bases. The CDR3 loop spans 17 amino acids. V lost 1 base and J lost 3; bases outside the gene matches: 5. The germline gives CDR1 MGHRA, CDR2 YSYEKL. The CDR3 protein is CASSQGSGRAVYNEQFF. The CDR3, as DNA: TGCGCCAGCAGCCAAGGTAGCGGGAGGGCCGTCTACAATGAGCAGTTCTTC.

CDR3 sequence: CASSQSTEPNYGYTF. DNA of the CDR3: TGCGCCAGCAGTCAATCGACAGAACCTAACTATGGCTACACCTTC. The rearrangement joins TRBV23-1 to TRBJ1-2; D might be TRBD1 (5 bases). TRBV23-1 is reported as an ORF; its role is uncertain. V shed 0 bases and J shed 0 bases, with 8 bases lying between them. CDR3 size: 15 residues.

The rearrangement links TRBV11-3 to TRBJ2-7; D is perhaps TRBD1 (7 bases). Trimming shortened V by 5 bases and J by 3 bases, and 23 bases separated the two germline ends. This CDR3 comprises 17 residues. The germline V gene encodes CDR1 SGHNT and CDR2 YENEEA. DNA for the CDR3: TGTGCCAGCAGCCCGATACCCTGGGGGGACAGAAACTACGAGCAGTACTTC. Translated: CASSPIPWGDRNYEQYF.

The CDR3 nucleotides are TGTGCCAGCAGCTCCCAAGGGACTACTTACAATGAGCAGTTCTTC. It yields the protein CASSSQGTTYNEQFF. J is TRBJ2-1 and V is TRBV6-1, with 7 bases aligning to TRBD2. The CDR3 is 15 amino acids. After removal of 6 bases from V and 4 bases from J, the junction contained 9 bases not matched to a gene. Germline V CDR1 and CDR2: MNHNS, SASEGT.

The rearrangement joins TRBV15 to TRBJ2-7; D unclear. With 0 bases removed from V and 0 bases from J, the gap between germline ends came to 6 bases. The germline gives CDR1 LNHNV, CDR2 YYDKDF (reference sequence). CDR3 size: 14 residues. The CDR3 is CATSRETVSYEQYF. The CDR3 DNA sequence: TGTGCCACCAGCAGAGAGACTGTCTCCTACGAGCAGTACTTC.

The V and J genes are TRBV19 and TRBJ1-1; 7 bases are shared with TRBD1. The CDR3 has 16 amino acids. The ends lost 0 bases at V and 0 bases at J; junction bases unmatched: 4. Per the germline V gene, CDR1 is LNHDA and CDR2 is SQIVND (reference sequence). CDR3 protein: CASSIDLGQVNTEAFF. The CDR3 DNA sequence: TGTGCCAGTAGTATAGATCTAGGACAGGTGAACACTGAAGCTTTCTTT.

There are a few counts of this clone. The genes are TRBV4-2 and TRBJ2-1, with 10 bases fitting TRBD2. The CDR3 extends over 15 amino acids. V was pared by 4 bases and J by 3 bases, with 3 bases of the junction left unmatched. Germline V gene data show CDR1 as LGHNA and CDR2 as YNFKEQ. CDR3 nucleotides: TGTGCCAGCAGCCCCGGGACTAGCGACTACAATGAGCAGTTCTTC. Translated: CASSPGTSDYNEQFF.